This T cell receptor beta chain was retrieved from a study of blood T cell repertoires in COVID-19. Study in general: The samples span acute and convalescent COVID-19 from the United States, Italy and Spain. Sources were T cells, B-cell-depleted T cells, or PBMCs; the material itself was cDNA or gDNA.

Original processing methods: Quantification of nucleated cells was approximated via reference gene primer amplification. Profiled with immunoSEQ multiplex PCR; TCRdb holds only in-frame clones, not every one. The V and J calls and clone size come from that table; D and trimming were worked out from the DNA. The table includes under 130,000 clones, 88% detected once. Germline lookup yields CDR1 KGHDR and CDR2 SFDVKD. CDR3 length: 15 residues. Trimming took 0 bases from V and 1 from J, leaving 7 bases between them. The chain couples TRBV24-1 to TRBJ2-3; possible D gene TRBD2, 6 bases. The sequenced sample was peripheral blood. The TCR comes from a human donor in a cohort sampled during active COVID-19. CDR3 amino acids: CATSDLTGGTDTQYF. The CDR3 DNA sequence: TGTGCCACCAGTGATTTGACGGGGGGCACAGATACGCAGTATTTT.